One sample yielded the 30 T cell receptor beta chains listed below, sequenced in a study of CD8 T cells in ankylosing spondylitis. TCRdb used MiXCR to reprocess the 5' RACE reads, holding one entry per CDR3 protein. Here the sample spans 240,000 or so distinct CDR3 sequences, around 9.2% being singletons. The sample comprised blood, either unsorted or a sorted T cell fraction (not recorded which). Every receptor here comes from a male donor with ankylosing spondylitis or in good health (not recorded which).

This clonotype occurred many times. The V and J genes are TRBV11-2 and TRBJ1-4; TRBD1 matches 9 bases. Germline V CDR1 and CDR2: SGHAT, FQNNGV. The CDR3 contains 15 residues. V gave up 0 bases and J gave up 7 bases; unmatched junction bases: 3. The CDR3 DNA reads as TGTGCCAGCAGCTTAGAAACAGGGGGCTTTGAAAAACTGTTTTTT. As protein: CASSLETGGFEKLFF. Combining the CDR3 with reference TRBV11-2 and TRBJ1-4 gives the whole variable domain EAGVAQSPRYKIIEKRQSVAFWCNPISGHATLYWYQQILGQGPKLLIQFQNNGVVDDSQLPKDRFSAERLKGVDSTLKIQPAKLEDSAVYLCASSLETGGFEKLFFGSGTQLSVL.

This clonotype has just a few counts. CDR3 in amino acids: CATPGDSTDTQYF. DNA of the CDR3: TGTGCCACCCCTGGGGACTCCACAGATACGCAGTATTTT. The chain links TRBV19 to TRBJ2-3; TRBD2 might be the D (6 bases). The V gene's germline CDR1 is LNHDA and CDR2 SQIVND (reference sequence). The CDR3 loop spans 13 amino acids. Trimming removed 10 bases from V and 2 bases from J, with 13 bases in between.

This clonotype was counted between two and nine times. V and J are TRBV7-9 and TRBJ1-1; TRBD1 matches 7 bases. Germline assignment: CDR1 SEHNR and CDR2 FQNEAQ (reference sequence). This CDR3 region has 17 residues. The V gene end was trimmed by 2 bases and the J gene end by 5 bases; junction bases not matched to a gene: 14. CDR3 nucleotides: TGTGCCAGCAGCTTATACCCGCAGGGGGTGAGGAGTACTGAAGCTTTCTTT. Translated: CASSLYPQGVRSTEAFF.

This clonotype was recorded at least ten times. This sequence joins TRBV6-6 and TRBJ1-1, with a possible D match to TRBD1 (5 bases). Germline loops: CDR1 MNHNY, CDR2 SVGAGI (reference sequence). This CDR3 contains 12 residues. V shed 6 bases and J shed 9 bases, with 14 bases lying between them. For the CDR3, the DNA is TGTGCCAGCAGGATACCCGGGGCCCAAGCTTTCTTT. Translated, it gives CASRIPGAQAFF.

This clonotype was recorded many times. The rearrangement joins TRBV20-1 to TRBJ1-2, with D possibly being TRBD1 (5 bases). The CDR3 totals 12 residues. Germline-derived CDR1 and CDR2 are DFQATT and SNEGSKA (reference sequence). The ends were cut back, 7 bases at V and 8 bases at J, with 17 bases in the middle. CDR3 in amino acids: CSGWDERRGYTF. CDR3 DNA: TGCAGTGGGTGGGACGAGCGGCGGGGCTACACCTTC.

This clonotype was seen repeatedly, ten times or more. The V gene is TRBV29-1, the J gene TRBJ1-2; unclear D gene. With 6 bases removed from V and 0 bases from J, the gap between germline ends came to 5 bases. This CDR3 contains 11 residues. Germline V CDR1 and CDR2: SQVTM, ANQGSEA. The CDR3 region is CSVTSNYGYTF. In nucleotides, the CDR3 is TGCAGCGTCACTTCTAACTATGGCTACACCTTC.

This clonotype was observed many times. This chain uses TRBV15 with TRBJ2-3; D uncertain. Germline V CDR1 and CDR2: LNHNV, YYDKDF (reference sequence). There are 16 residues in the CDR3. V gave up 0 bases and J gave up 1 base, with 11 bases separating them. Written as DNA, the CDR3 is TGTGCCACCAGCAGAGATCGCGGCGGAGGCACAGATACGCAGTATTTT. Encoded protein: CATSRDRGGGTDTQYF.

This clonotype came up many times. The V gene is TRBV24-1, the J gene TRBJ1-5; D is uncertain. This CDR3 is 13 amino acids long. CDR1 KGHDR and CDR2 SFDVKD come from the germline V gene. V lost 4 bases to trimming and J lost 9 bases, with 12 bases between them. Here the CDR3 reads CATSEKVDGPQHF. For the CDR3, the DNA is TGTGCCACCAGTGAGAAGGTTGATGGGCCCCAGCATTTT.

This clonotype occurred many times. The chain uses TRBV27 and TRBJ1-5; 7 bases map to TRBD1. CDR1 and CDR2 (germline): MNHEY, SMNVEV (reference sequence). Germline trimming cut 6 bases from V and 3 bases from J; bases unmatched to any gene: 8. The CDR3 runs to 15 residues. The CDR3 is CASSPTGILNQPQHF. The CDR3 DNA follows: TGTGCCAGCAGCCCGACAGGGATCCTCAATCAGCCCCAGCATTTT.

This clonotype occurred many times. This chain uses TRBV15 with TRBJ2-7, with 7 bases that match TRBD1. CDR1 LNHNV and CDR2 YYDKDF come from the germline V gene (reference sequence). The CDR3 covers 13 residues. The V segment lost 0 bases and the J segment 7 bases; nucleotides outside the gene matches: 3. The chain's CDR3 is CATSRETGWEQYF. The CDR3 nucleotides are TGTGCCACCAGCAGAGAGACAGGGTGGGAGCAGTACTTC.

In this sample, this clonotype turned up many times. The rearrangement links TRBV10-3 to TRBJ1-1; TRBD1 might be the D (5 bases). CDR3 size: 16 residues. Trimming left V 5 bases short and J 3 bases short, with 19 bases between. The germline gives CDR1 ENHRY, CDR2 SYGVKD. The CDR3 region has the DNA TGTGCCATCAGTAATCCCGGTGTCCGGGGGGACACTGAAGCTTTCTTT. Protein: CAISNPGVRGDTEAFF.

The sample holds many counts of this clonotype. This chain links TRBV11-2 with TRBJ2-1, with TRBD2 matching 12 bases. CDR3 length: 13 amino acids. Per germline, CDR1 SGHAT and CDR2 FQNNGV. V lost 8 bases, J lost 8 bases, and 4 bases stayed unmatched. The CDR3 nucleotides are TGTGCCAGCTCTAGCGGGAGGGGCTATGAGCAGTTCTTC. The encoded protein is CASSSGRGYEQFF.

This chain uses TRBV12-3 or TRBV12-4 with TRBJ2-1; 10 bases line up with TRBD1. With 7 bases clipped from V and 7 bases from J, the junction kept 10 bases outside the gene matches. The CDR3 runs to 15 residues. Here the CDR3 reads CASTLAGTGVNEQFF. CDR3 nucleotides: TGTGCCAGCACCCTTGCCGGGACAGGGGTAAATGAGCAGTTCTTC.

The V call is TRBV12-5, the J call TRBJ1-5; D might be TRBD1 (5 bases). Trimming pared 6 bases from V and 6 bases from J, leaving 9 bases between. Looked up from germline, CDR1 is LGHNT and CDR2 is FRNRAP. CDR3 length: 12 amino acids. The CDR3 sequence: CASGGGSQPQHF. The CDR3 DNA sequence: TGTGCTAGTGGCGGGGGGAGTCAGCCCCAGCATTTT.

At least ten counts were recorded for this clonotype. The chain combines TRBV5-1 with TRBJ2-5; 7 nucleotides line up with TRBD1. Germline CDR1 reads SGHRS; CDR2 reads YFSETQ. V trimming: 1 base; J trimming: 1 base; junction bases outside the gene matches: 4. The CDR3 runs 15 residues. The CDR3 bases are TGCGCCAGCAGCTTGCGACAGGGTTCCCAAGAGACCCAGTACTTC. This gives the protein CASSLRQGSQETQYF.

Many counts were recorded for this clonotype. CDR3 nucleotide sequence: TGTGCCTGGGTCACAGGGTACAATGAGCAGTTCTTC. Its protein is CAWVTGYNEQFF. V usage is TRBV30 and J usage is TRBJ2-1, with D possibly matching TRBD1 (6 bases). Looked up from germline, CDR1 is GTSNPN and CDR2 is SVGIG (reference sequence). CDR3 length equals 12 residues. Between the trimmed V and J ends, which lost 5 bases and 4 bases, there was a span of 9 bases.

This clonotype was found many times. The rearrangement links TRBV20-1 to TRBJ2-1; D is undetermined. The germline V gene has CDR1 DFQATT and CDR2 SNEGSKA (reference sequence). V lost 3 bases and J 3 bases, leaving 12 bases between the germline ends. There are 14 residues in the CDR3. DNA for the CDR3: TGCAGTGCTAGCCCTCGCGGCTACTACAATGAGCAGTTCTTC. As protein: CSASPRGYYNEQFF.

CDR3 protein: CASSPDGGPYEQYF. CDR3 in DNA: TGTGCCAGCAGCCCCGACGGAGGGCCCTACGAGCAGTACTTC. This sequence joins TRBV7-2 and TRBJ2-7; tentative D call: TRBD2 (6 bases). CDR1 and CDR2 from the germline V gene are SGHTA and FQGNSA. CDR3 size: 14 residues. V was pared by 5 bases and J by 2 bases, with 13 bases between.

This clonotype was observed many times. The chain uses TRBV5-1 and TRBJ1-2; D remains ambiguous. The V and J ends lost 0 bases and 2 bases respectively, with 11 bases between them. This CDR3 is built from 15 residues. Germline lookup yields CDR1 SGHRS and CDR2 YFSETQ. CDR3 loop: CASSLAGDSNYGYTF. In DNA, the CDR3 is TGCGCCAGCAGCTTGGCCGGGGATTCGAACTATGGCTACACCTTC. Combining the CDR3 with reference TRBV5-1 and TRBJ1-2 gives the whole variable domain KAGVTQTPRYLIKTRGQQVTLSCSPISGHRSVSWYQQTPGQGLQFLFEYFSETQRNKGNFPGRFSGRQFSNSRSEMNVSTLELGDSALYLCASSLAGDSNYGYTFGSGTRLTVV.

In its sample, this clonotype was seen many times. The V call is TRBV7-2, the J call TRBJ2-5; D perhaps matches TRBD2 (6 bases). V lost 4 bases and J lost 3, with 18 bases in between. The germline gives CDR1 SGHTA, CDR2 FQGNSA. The CDR3 has 16 residues. The DNA for the CDR3 is TGTGCCAGCAGCTCCGTGGGTAGCGGAGATAAAGAGACCCAGTACTTC. Translated: CASSSVGSGDKETQYF.

Many counts were recorded for this clonotype. This chain uses TRBV5-1 with TRBJ2-6; maybe TRBD2 (5 bases). The V end lost 1 base, the J end lost 9 bases, and 8 bases lay between the germline ends. The CDR3 runs 13 residues. Germline CDR1 is SGHRS and CDR2 is YFSETQ. CDR3 coding DNA: TGCGCCAGCAGCTTGCAGGAGGTCAACGTCCTGACTTTC. Amino acids: CASSLQEVNVLTF.

At least ten counts were recorded for this clonotype. The chain is built from TRBV11-2 and TRBJ2-1; TRBD2 matches at 11 bases. Trimming cost V 6 bases and J 4 bases; bases outside gene matches: 8. CDR3 length: 16 amino acids. Germline loops: CDR1 SGHAT, CDR2 FQNNGV. The CDR3 DNA is TGTGCCAGCAGTCCGGGACTAGCGGACAGATACAATGAGCAGTTCTTC. This codes for CASSPGLADRYNEQFF. Full variable domain (outside the CDR3, taken from reference TRBV11-2 and TRBJ2-1): EAGVAQSPRYKIIEKRQSVAFWCNPISGHATLYWYQQILGQGPKLLIQFQNNGVVDDSQLPKDRFSAERLKGVDSTLKIQPAKLEDSAVYLCASSPGLADRYNEQFFGPGTRLTVL.

This clonotype has ten or more counts. This chain uses TRBV9 with TRBJ2-1; 8 nucleotides match TRBD2. V lost 7 bases to trimming and J lost 0 bases; unmatched junction nucleotides: 3. The CDR3 covers 14 residues. Germline V CDR1 and CDR2: SGDLS, YYNGEE. CDR3 region: CASGGTSSYNEQFF. The CDR3 coding sequence is TGTGCCAGCGGGGGGACTAGCTCCTACAATGAGCAGTTCTTC.

The V gene is TRBV27, the J gene TRBJ1-1; D remains ambiguous. V was trimmed by 8 bases and J by 4 bases, leaving 17 bases between them. The CDR3 runs to 14 residues. Germline CDR1 MNHEY, CDR2 SMNVEV (reference sequence). In nucleotides, the CDR3 is TGTGCCAGCGGCACCGGGCCCCGGGGCACTGAAGCTTTCTTT. This sequence encodes CASGTGPRGTEAFF.

This clonotype has just a few counts. This sequence joins TRBV10-3 and TRBJ2-5, with D possibly TRBD1 on 5 matching bases. V was shortened by 6 bases and J by 3 bases, with 14 bases between the two germline ends. The CDR3 has 14 amino acids. From germline, CDR1 is ENHRY and CDR2 SYGVKD. In DNA, the CDR3 is TGTGCCATCAGGCCCTCGACAGTTAAAGAGACCCAGTACTTC. Protein: CAIRPSTVKETQYF.

This clonotype was counted at least ten times. The chain employs TRBV5-1 and TRBJ2-3, with a weak D call TRBD2 (5 bases). CDR1 is SGHRS and CDR2 is YFSETQ in the germline V gene. V gave up 4 bases and J gave up 4 bases, with 10 bases separating them. The length of the CDR3 is 13 residues. The CDR3 sequence: CASSLSDSDTQYF. CDR3 DNA sequence: TGCGCCAGCAGCCTTAGCGACTCAGATACGCAGTATTTT.

Regarding this clonotype: This could be a read error, since a much larger clone is one nucleotide away. The chain joins TRBV6-1 to TRBJ2-5; tentatively, D is TRBD2 (6 bases). The CDR3 consists of 14 residues. Trimming left V 6 bases short and J 4 bases short, with 15 bases between. The germline gives CDR1 MNHNS, CDR2 SASEGT. The CDR3: CASRREASRETQYF. CDR3 in DNA: TGTGCCAGCAGAAGGGAGGCCAGTAGAGAGACCCAGTACTTC.

This clonotype appeared a few times. The chain has TRBV18 and TRBJ1-1, with a weak D call TRBD1 (6 bases). The germline V gene encodes CDR1 KGHSH and CDR2 LQKENI. The V end was cut by 4 bases, the J end by 3 bases, with 15 bases between. This CDR3 spans 15 amino acids. CDR3 DNA sequence: TGTGCCAGCTCACAAAGTGGGGGGCTACACACTGAAGCTTTCTTT. Its translation: CASSQSGGLHTEAFF.

This clonotype was seen ten or more times. This chain uses TRBV7-8 with TRBJ2-1; 7 nucleotides align to TRBD1. Germline V CDR1 and CDR2: SGHVS, FQNEAQ. The CDR3 has 15 amino acids. The V gene end was trimmed by 6 bases and the J gene end by 0 bases; junction bases not matched to a gene: 5. The CDR3 sequence is CASRSGQSSYNEQFF. The DNA of the CDR3 is TGTGCCAGCAGGTCGGGACAGAGCTCCTACAATGAGCAGTTCTTC.

This clonotype was detected ten times or more. Germline is not matched at one junction end, which may reflect a read error. The chain recombines TRBV5-6 with TRBJ2-2; 7 bases agree with TRBD1. The CDR3 has 15 amino acids. CDR1 and CDR2 (germline): SGHDT, YYEEEE. CDR3 sequence reads: CASSFRDRLTGELFF. The CDR3 nucleotides read TGTGCCAGCAGCTTCCGGGACAGACTCACCGGGGAGCTGTTCTTT.